Following are 5 T cell receptor beta chains from one sample sequenced in a study of T-cell reconstitution after alpha-beta-depleted transplantation in children. Unique molecular identifiers were incorporated during preparation of the TCRbeta library. TCRdb analysed the PCR reads with MiXCR anew, one entry per CDR3 protein. The data contain about 980,000 distinct CDR3 sequences, about 30% of them singletons. Here the sequenced sample was PBMCs, mostly from graft donor cells, taken 360 days after TCRalphabeta/CD19-depleted stem cell transplant. The origin of the receptors is a boy less than two years old who had a stem cell transplant for SCID, so the T cells may come from the graft donor.

This clonotype was recorded at least ten times. J is TRBJ1-2 and V is TRBV6-5; maybe TRBD1 (5 bases). CDR1 is MNHEY and CDR2 is SVGAGI in the germline V gene. Between the trimmed V and J ends, which lost 2 bases and 1 base, there was a span of 8 bases. The CDR3 has 14 residues. The CDR3: CASSYGANNYGYTF. The CDR3 DNA reads TGTGCCAGCAGTTACGGGGCAAATAACTATGGCTACACCTTC.

This clonotype was observed at least ten times. The rearrangement joins TRBV5-5 to TRBJ2-1; TRBD1 matches 9 bases. V was clipped by 4 bases and J by 5 bases; unmatched bases: 7. Germline assignment: CDR1 SGHKS and CDR2 YYEKEE (reference sequence). The CDR3 runs to 15 residues. The CDR3 region has the DNA TGTGCCAGCAGCGCCACAGGGGGCCTAAACAATGAGCAGTTCTTC. It encodes CASSATGGLNNEQFF. The whole variable domain, remainder taken from reference TRBV5-5 and TRBJ2-1, is DAGVTQSPTHLIKTRGQQVTLRCSPISGHKSVSWYQQVLGQGPQFIFQYYEKEERGRGNFPDRFSARQFPNYSSELNVNALLLGDSALYLCASSATGGLNNEQFFGPGTRLTVL.

The genes are TRBV5-6 and TRBJ2-3, with D perhaps assigned TRBD1 or TRBD2 (5 bases each). Germline-derived CDR1 and CDR2 are SGHDT and YYEEEE. V lost 1 base and J lost 3, with 18 bases in between. This CDR3 contains 17 residues. CDR3 sequence: CASSLLTGDGLTDTQYF. The CDR3 nucleotides are TGTGCCAGCAGCTTGCTGACCGGGGACGGTTTGACAGATACGCAGTATTTT.

This clonotype has at least ten counts. J is TRBJ2-1 and V is TRBV28; 8 nucleotides align to TRBD1. The CDR3 runs to 14 residues. Germline loops: CDR1 MDHEN, CDR2 SYDVKM. Trimming cost V 5 bases and J 9 bases; bases outside gene matches: 9. Written as DNA, the CDR3 is TGTGCCAGCAGTCCGACAGGGGTTCACGGTGAGCAGTTCTTC. Residues: CASSPTGVHGEQFF.

The chain couples TRBV6-1 to TRBJ2-1, with 10 bases identical to TRBD1. The CDR3 length is 14 residues. The germline CDR1 and CDR2 sequences are MNHNS and SASEGT. The V and J ends lost 8 bases and 4 bases, in that order; junction bases with no gene match: 5. The CDR3 is CASSGTGEYNEQFF. For the CDR3, the DNA is TGTGCCAGCTCAGGGACAGGGGAGTACAATGAGCAGTTCTTC.